One and the same sample provided the 5 T cell receptor beta chains below, sequenced in a study of human T cells and chemical hapten exposure. As to time point: pre-sensitization, week 0. Treatment given: therapeutic diphenylcyclopropenone sensitization with weekly scalp DPC. TCRdb ran MiXCR on the RACE reads and lists one entry per CDR3 protein. The profile shows roughly 260,000 distinct CDR3 sequences, about 8.1% of them singletons. This specimen was whole blood, taken in connection with sensitization to the hapten diphenylcyclopropenone (DPC). The receptors were sampled from a woman aged 40-49 years with alopecia areata. Some clones in this sample may be carry-over from other donors' samples.

The sample holds many counts of this clonotype. The rearrangement joins TRBV5-1 to TRBJ1-1; D remains unclear. CDR1 SGHRS and CDR2 YFSETQ come from the germline V gene. This CDR3 has 14 residues. Trimming stripped 6 bases from V and 1 base from J, with 13 bases between. CDR3 amino acids: CASTPFSGNTEAFF. CDR3 DNA: TGCGCCAGCACCCCATTCAGCGGGAACACTGAAGCTTTCTTT.

This clonotype was found a few times. The chain couples TRBV20-1 to TRBJ2-1; no firm D call. Trimming removed 6 bases from V and 0 bases from J, with 12 bases in between. This CDR3 is built from 14 residues. From germline, CDR1 is DFQATT and CDR2 SNEGSKA (reference sequence). CDR3 nucleotides: TGCAGTGCGTCTACAGTTTACTCCTACAATGAGCAGTTCTTC. Protein: CSASTVYSYNEQFF.

The rearrangement links TRBV5-1 to TRBJ2-5, with D possibly TRBD2 on 6 matching bases. V was pared by 7 bases and J by 5 bases, with 15 bases between. CDR1 is SGHRS, CDR2 YFSETQ, per germline. This CDR3 has 13 residues. DNA for the CDR3: TGCGCCAGCGGGCTAGCGACTCGCGAGACCCAGTACTTC. Amino acid sequence: CASGLATRETQYF.

The table lists this clonotype with a few counts. V and J are TRBV7-2 and TRBJ2-1; tentatively, D is TRBD2 (6 bases). CDR3 length equals 14 residues. Germline V CDR1 and CDR2: SGHTA, FQGNSA. V lost 1 base and J lost 9, with 13 bases in between. The CDR3 loop reads CASSLGGVVAEQFF. The CDR3, as DNA: TGTGCCAGCAGCTTAGGGGGGGTGGTTGCTGAGCAGTTCTTC.

This clonotype was seen only a few times. This rearrangement joins TRBV6-2 or TRBV6-3 to TRBJ1-4; 9 bases are shared with TRBD1. In germline, CDR1 is MNHEY, CDR2 SVGEGT. This CDR3 is 15 amino acids long. The junction had 3 bases not matched to a gene; V was cut back by 2 bases and J by 5 bases. This CDR3 is CASSYPGQGNEKLFF. The CDR3 DNA reads as TGTGCCAGCAGTTACCCGGGACAGGGAAATGAAAAACTGTTTTTT.